This T cell receptor (beta chain) was recorded in a study of T cells after somatic rescue of genetic block. The CDR3 has 16 residues. After removal of 5 bases from V and 2 bases from J, the junction contained 10 bases not matched to a gene. The V gene's germline CDR1 is SGHVS and CDR2 FQNEAQ. Assay used: immunoSEQ multiplex PCR; TCRdb lists only in-frame clones, some missing. The table has 85,000 to 100,000 clones, approximately 90% seen once. The clonotype originates from a woman aged 18-29 years. The specimen was peripheral blood mononuclear cells (PBMCs). The V call is TRBV7-8, the J call TRBJ2-7, with TRBD1 identical over 9 bases. The CDR3 coding sequence is TGTGCCAGCAGCCTCTGGACAGGGGCCGGGACCTACGAGCAGTACTTC. Translation: CASSLWTGAGTYEQYF. Combining the CDR3 with reference TRBV7-8 and TRBJ2-7 gives the whole variable domain GAGVSQSPRYKVAKRGQDVALRCDPISGHVSLFWYQQALGQGPEFLTYFQNEAQLDKSGLPSDRFFAERPEGSVSTLKIQRTQQEDSAVYLCASSLWTGAGTYEQYFGPGTRLTVT.